This TCR beta chain derives from a study of technical replicates of blood from a few donors. Measured with immunoSEQ multiplex PCR; TCRdb has only the in-frame clones, and not every one. This repertoire shows roughly 100,000 clones, just over 95% found once; its top ten account for approximately 0.2%. Germline V CDR1 and CDR2: KGHSH, LQKENI. The CDR3 is 16 residues long. Trimming pared 0 bases from V and 1 base from J, leaving 10 bases between. Sequenced sample: T cells isolated from PBMCs. The sequence was obtained from a human donor in good health. The chain has TRBV18 and TRBJ2-1; a possible D gene is TRBD2 (5 bases). CDR3 region: CASSPPTGLSYNEQFF. DNA for the CDR3: TGTGCCAGCTCACCACCGACCGGACTTTCCTACAATGAGCAGTTCTTC.